This TCR beta chain derives from a study of technical replicates of blood from several donors. Per germline, CDR1 GTSNPN and CDR2 SVGIG (reference sequence). This CDR3 contains 12 residues. V was pared by 1 base and J by 7 bases, with 3 bases of the junction left unmatched. The repertoire was sequenced with immunoSEQ multiplex PCR; TCRdb's copy has only in-frame clones and lacks some. The table has approximately 94,000 clones, less than 96% seen once. Sequencing was performed on T cells isolated from PBMCs. The V gene is TRBV30, the J gene TRBJ1-2; TRBD1 agrees at 7 bases. The source is a human donor in good health. The CDR3: CAWSGQGVGYTF. CDR3 sequence (DNA): TGTGCCTGGAGTGGACAGGGCGTTGGCTACACCTTC.